Following are 8 T cell receptor beta chains from one sample sequenced in a study of blood T cells in healthy people across ages. Together with a sample-barcoded 5' primer, a J-beta primer mix was included in a second PCR lasting roughly 6 to 12 cycles. MiXCR, applied by TCRdb to the 5' RACE reads, yields one record per CDR3 protein. The profile shows roughly 800,000 distinct CDR3 sequences, 58% of them singletons. Sequencing was done on a sample of blood. These receptors were taken from a man aged 25 to 40 in good health.

The CDR3 loop is CSARSSWEAGGKQETQYF. In nucleotides, the CDR3 is TGCAGTGCTAGATCCTCATGGGAAGCGGGGGGAAAACAAGAGACCCAGTACTTC. The V and J genes are TRBV20-1 and TRBJ2-5, with 9 bases fitting TRBD2. J gave up 2 bases and V 2 bases, and 15 bases lay outside the gene matches. Germline CDR1 reads DFQATT; CDR2 reads SNEGSKA (reference sequence). This CDR3 comprises 18 residues.

The J gene is TRBJ2-3, the V gene TRBV10-3, with 11 bases lining up with TRBD2. The CDR3 has 15 amino acids. The V segment lost 6 bases and the J segment 8 bases; nucleotides outside the gene matches: 10. Germline-derived CDR1 and CDR2 are ENHRY and SYGVKD. The CDR3 nucleotides are TGTGCCATCAGCCCGGGACTAGCGGATCGGGTTACGCAGTATTTT. As protein: CAISPGLADRVTQYF.

The chain is built from TRBV28 and TRBJ2-7, with D possibly TRBD2 on 6 matching bases. Trimming took 6 bases from V and 2 from J, leaving 17 bases between them. This CDR3 is built from 15 residues. CDR1 and CDR2 from the germline V gene are MDHEN and SYDVKM. DNA for the CDR3: TGTGCCAGCAGACCCACTCTAGCGTATACCTACGAGCAGTACTTC. Amino acid sequence: CASRPTLAYTYEQYF.

J is TRBJ2-1 and V is TRBV9; D might be TRBD2 (5 bases). The V gene lost 0 bases and the J gene lost 10 bases, with 14 bases spanning the gap. Germline V lookup: CDR1 SGDLS, CDR2 YYNGEE. CDR3 length: 14 amino acids. The CDR3 DNA is TGTGCCAGCAGCGTAGTGGCACTAGATAGCGAGCAGTTCTTC. Protein: CASSVVALDSEQFF.

The sample holds a few counts of this clonotype. V gene TRBV14 combines with J gene TRBJ2-1; no definite D call. This CDR3 has 14 amino acids. V gave up 0 bases and J gave up 0 bases, with 3 bases separating them. Germline V gene sequence: CDR1 SGHDN, CDR2 FVKESK. CDR3 in amino acids: CASSQEISYNEQFF. The DNA of the CDR3 is TGTGCCAGCAGCCAAGAGATCTCCTACAATGAGCAGTTCTTC.

The sample holds a few counts of this clonotype. This chain joins TRBV4-2 and TRBJ2-1; D could derive from TRBD1 or TRBD2 (5 bases each). The CDR3 loop spans 13 amino acids. V gave up 3 bases and J gave up 6 bases, with 9 bases separating them. The V gene's germline CDR1 is LGHNA and CDR2 YNFKEQ. This chain's CDR3 is CASSQLGTNEQFF. CDR3 coding DNA: TGTGCCAGCAGCCAGTTAGGGACCAATGAGCAGTTCTTC.

This clonotype has more than one count but fewer than ten. V is TRBV29-1 and J is TRBJ2-7; 9 bases agree with TRBD1. TRBJ2-5 matches the DNA end more closely, so the J call is doubtful. The CDR3 extends over 14 amino acids. Per germline, CDR1 SQVTM and CDR2 ANQGSEA. The CDR3 DNA sequence: TGCAGCGTTGAACGCCGCGACAGGGGGGAGACCCAGTACTTC. This sequence encodes CSVERRDRGETQYF.

This clonotype was seen a handful of times. V usage is TRBV28 and J usage is TRBJ2-3; 7 nucleotides match TRBD1. V shed 0 bases, J shed 0 bases, and the junction held 9 bases outside the gene matches. CDR1 is MDHEN and CDR2 is SYDVKM in the germline V gene. The CDR3 has 18 residues. The chain's CDR3 is CASSLWETGWASTDTQYF. The CDR3 DNA reads as TGTGCCAGCAGTTTATGGGAGACAGGGTGGGCAAGCACAGATACGCAGTATTTT.